Here is one TCR beta chain with its context. Authors' analysis steps: Amplifying reference gene primers gave estimates of nucleated cell counts. TCRdb keeps only in-frame clones here, not all; method: immunoSEQ multiplex PCR. The V and J calls and clone size were taken over from that table, and D and trimming were inferred from the DNA. The sample lists about 200,000 clones; 84% were seen once. This sample stems from a study of blood T cell repertoires in COVID-19. Study information: Researchers got acute and convalescent COVID-19 samples from the United States, Italy and Spain. PBMCs, B-cell-depleted T cells, or T cells provided the cDNA or gDNA that made up the material.

Germline CDR1 and CDR2: SGHDT and YYEEEE. The J segment lost 1 base and the V segment lost 3 bases, leaving 6 bases of the junction unmatched. The CDR3 is 15 residues long. This chain connects TRBV5-6 to TRBJ1-1; 7 nucleotides agree with TRBD1. This TCR came from a man in his fifties or sixties with active or convalescent COVID-19. Source material: peripheral blood. CDR3 in amino acids: CASSSLDRANTEAFF. Here the CDR3 DNA reads TGTGCCAGCAGCTCGCTTGACAGGGCGAACACTGAAGCTTTCTTT.